These 21 T cell receptor beta chains were all obtained from the same sample, sequenced in a study of T cells in Graves' hyperthyroidism and ophthalmopathy. It was RNA transcripts that yielded the amplified TCR beta CDR3 regions. HTBI primers drove first-round RT-PCR of the TCR CDR3. TCRdb re-called the multiplex PCR reads through MiXCR, storing one row per CDR3 protein. Here the sample spans about 350,000 distinct CDR3 sequences, 18% being singletons. Sequencing input: blood. These receptors all stem from a woman between 40 and 50 years old with Graves' ophthalmopathy.

This clonotype came up many times. In DNA, the CDR3 is TGTGCCAGCTCCCCCGGGTCAGCAATAGCCAAAAACATTCAGTACTTC. Protein: CASSPGSAIAKNIQYF. The rearrangement uses TRBV6-1 and TRBJ2-4; no clear D. V shed 8 bases and J shed 0 bases, with 17 bases lying between them. This CDR3 region has 16 residues. Germline values: CDR1 MNHNS, CDR2 SASEGT.

At least ten counts were recorded for this clonotype. The chain uses TRBV12-3 or TRBV12-4 and TRBJ1-2; perhaps TRBD1 as D (6 bases). V was shortened by 6 bases and J by 1 base, with 12 bases between the two germline ends. There are 14 residues in the CDR3. CDR3 loop: CASRRTANNYGYTF. The CDR3 DNA sequence: TGTGCCAGCAGACGGACAGCAAATAACTATGGCTACACCTTC.

This clonotype has ten or more counts. The chain is built from TRBV15 and TRBJ2-5; 11 nucleotides line up with TRBD2. The CDR3 sequence is 17 residues long. Germline CDR1 and CDR2: LNHNV and YYDKDF (reference sequence). Trimming cost V 2 bases and J 2 bases; bases outside gene matches: 7. This chain's CDR3 is CATSRTPGLAEQETQYF. The CDR3 nucleotides are TGTGCCACCAGCAGAACACCGGGACTAGCGGAACAAGAGACCCAGTACTTC.

A few counts support this clonotype. The DNA for the CDR3 is TGTGCCAGCAGCTTAGTTCCTAGCGGGGGGGCAAAGACCCAGTACTTC. Its translation is CASSLVPSGGAKTQYF. The V call is TRBV7-2, the J call TRBJ2-5, with 12 positions matching TRBD2. CDR3 size: 16 residues. V lost 1 base and J lost 6; bases outside the gene matches: 6. Germline V gene sequence: CDR1 SGHTA, CDR2 FQGNSA.

The chain carries TRBV20-1 and TRBJ2-7; weak D call: TRBD1 (5 bases). Trimming left V 0 bases short and J 6 bases short, with 18 bases between. This CDR3 contains 15 residues. Germline V lookup: CDR1 DFQATT, CDR2 SNEGSKA (reference sequence). The CDR3 loop reads CSARDPVQESGEQYF. Here the CDR3 DNA reads TGCAGTGCTAGAGATCCAGTACAGGAATCCGGCGAGCAGTACTTC.

This clonotype was seen repeatedly, ten times or more. The chain's CDR3 is CASSFYTPPVIRDGTDTQYF. The CDR3 DNA follows: TGTGCCAGCAGCTTTTACACCCCCCCCGTAATCCGGGACGGCACAGATACGCAGTATTTT. The chain links TRBV13 to TRBJ2-3; either TRBD1 or TRBD2 may fit D (5 bases each). Deletions cut 3 bases from V and 1 base from J, with 26 bases between. The CDR3 spans 20 residues. CDR1 is PRHDT, CDR2 FYEKMQ, per germline (reference sequence).

This clonotype has a count of ten or more. V usage is TRBV28 and J usage is TRBJ2-2, with 8 bases aligning to TRBD1. The CDR3 sequence is 15 residues long. The V gene's germline CDR1 is MDHEN and CDR2 SYDVKM. J was trimmed by 1 base and V by 10 bases; bases with no gene match: 8. The CDR3 loop is CATDRGLRNTGELFF. In DNA form, the CDR3 reads TGTGCCACCGACAGGGGCCTCAGGAACACCGGGGAGCTGTTTTTT.

This clonotype was recorded at least ten times. V usage is TRBV11-1 and J usage is TRBJ2-2; 9 bases map to TRBD2. Germline lookup yields CDR1 SGHAT and CDR2 FQDESV (reference sequence). Trimming took 4 bases from V and 6 from J; bases not matched to a gene: 9. CDR3 size: 16 residues. The CDR3 region is CASSYPSGVDPGELFF. Here the CDR3 DNA reads TGTGCCAGCAGCTACCCTAGCGGGGTGGACCCCGGGGAGCTGTTTTTT.

This clonotype occurred many times. The chain combines TRBV4-3 with TRBJ1-2; 7 bases are a match to TRBD1. This CDR3 has 14 residues. V lost 4 bases and J lost 4; bases outside the gene matches: 6. Germline CDR1 and CDR2: LGHNA and YSLEER. Written as DNA, the CDR3 is TGCGCCAGCAGCCTCCTCCGGGACAGCTATGGCTACACCTTC. It is translated as CASSLLRDSYGYTF.

This clonotype has ten or more counts. The chain recombines TRBV11-2 with TRBJ2-3, with a possible D match to TRBD2 (5 bases). Trimming shortened V by 1 base and J by 2 bases, and 19 bases separated the two germline ends. This CDR3 contains 18 residues. In germline, CDR1 is SGHAT, CDR2 FQNNGV. CDR3 sequence: CASSLVGGLIATTDTQYF. CDR3 coding DNA: TGTGCCAGCAGCTTAGTGGGCGGACTTATTGCCACCACAGATACGCAGTATTTT.

Details on this clonotype: This sequence may be a read error, since a much larger clone differs from it by one base. The V and J genes are TRBV29-1 and TRBJ1-1; D ambiguous. Trimming took off 7 bases at V and 2 bases at J, with 14 bases between the two ends. The CDR3 runs 13 residues. Germline V gives CDR1 SQVTM, CDR2 ANQGSEA. CDR3 region: CSAVLVANTEAFF. In DNA, the CDR3 is TGCAGCGCCGTCCTCGTCGCCAACACTGAAGCTTTCTTT.

This clonotype showed up many times. This chain joins TRBV30 and TRBJ1-2; maybe TRBD1 (5 bases). Germline V gives CDR1 GTSNPN, CDR2 SVGIG (reference sequence). The V end was cut by 2 bases, the J end by 5 bases, with 9 bases between. This CDR3 is 12 amino acids long. In DNA form, the CDR3 reads TGTGCCTGGAGTTCAGGGAGTTATGGCTACACCTTC. Its translation is CAWSSGSYGYTF.

The gene calls are TRBV12-3 or TRBV12-4 and TRBJ2-1; no reliable D call. V was pared by 3 bases and J by 0 bases, with 9 bases between. This CDR3 contains 15 residues. The CDR3 region has the DNA TGTGCCAGCAGTTTCCCCGAATTCTCCTACAATGAGCAGTTCTTC. Its translation: CASSFPEFSYNEQFF.

This clonotype was observed many times. The rearrangement uses TRBV30 and TRBJ1-1; D gene uncertain. The germline V gene encodes CDR1 GTSNPN and CDR2 SVGIG (reference sequence). Trimming left V 1 base short and J 4 bases short, with 10 bases between. There are 13 residues in the CDR3. The DNA for the CDR3 is TGTGCCTGGAGTGCGATGGAGGGCACTGAAGCTTTCTTT. It codes for CAWSAMEGTEAFF.

In this sample, this clonotype turned up many times. The gene calls are TRBV4-3 and TRBJ1-1, with TRBD1 matching over 9 bases. V lost 2 bases, J lost 5 bases, and 6 bases stayed unmatched. Germline values: CDR1 LGHNA, CDR2 YSLEER. The CDR3 has 15 residues. The CDR3 sequence is CASSQSGQGWTEAFF. The CDR3, as DNA: TGCGCCAGCAGCCAATCCGGACAGGGGTGGACTGAAGCTTTCTTT.

Ten or more counts support this clonotype. The chain couples TRBV20-1 to TRBJ2-2; no clear D. Trimming stripped 5 bases from V and 1 base from J, with 8 bases between. Germline V gene lookup returns CDR1 DFQATT and CDR2 SNEGSKA (reference sequence). The CDR3 totals 13 residues. The CDR3 nucleotides are TGCAGTGCTTCCAAGGGGAACACCGGGGAGCTGTTTTTT. Amino acid sequence: CSASKGNTGELFF.

This clonotype showed up many times. The chain joins TRBV12-3 or TRBV12-4 to TRBJ1-1; the match to TRBD1 covers 9 bases. This CDR3 has 17 residues. V shed 5 bases and J 0 bases; nucleotides not matched to a gene: 10. The CDR3 region is CASSPGTGTAMNTEAFF. The CDR3 DNA follows: TGTGCCAGCAGTCCCGGGACAGGGACCGCCATGAACACTGAAGCTTTCTTT.

J is TRBJ2-7 and V is TRBV6-2 or TRBV6-3, with TRBD2 matching 8 bases. The germline gives CDR1 MNHEY, CDR2 SVGEGT. The ends lost 3 bases at V and 3 bases at J; junction bases unmatched: 16. The CDR3 covers 18 residues. CDR3 sequence: CASSYLTGSGSSGYEQYF. The CDR3 DNA reads TGTGCCAGCAGTTATTTGACTGGAAGCGGGAGTTCTGGCTACGAGCAGTACTTC.

There are many counts of this clonotype. The chain employs TRBV10-3 and TRBJ1-2; TRBD1 might be the D (5 bases). The CDR3 sequence is 16 residues long. V gave up 2 bases and J gave up 0 bases, with 13 bases separating them. CDR1 and CDR2 from the germline V gene are ENHRY and SYGVKD. The chain's CDR3 is CAISETPQAANYGYTF. CDR3 nucleotide sequence: TGTGCCATCAGTGAGACCCCACAGGCAGCTAACTATGGCTACACCTTC.

CDR3 sequence reads: CASSTGTGGKNEAFF. CDR3 DNA: TGTGCCAGCAGTACCGGGACAGGGGGGAAGAATGAAGCTTTCTTT. This rearrangement joins TRBV28 to TRBJ1-1; 11 bases match TRBD1. The V gene's germline CDR1 is MDHEN and CDR2 SYDVKM. CDR3 size: 15 residues. After removal of 5 bases from V and 7 bases from J, the junction contained 9 bases not matched to a gene.

This clonotype was seen at least ten times. The rearrangement uses TRBV7-2 and TRBJ1-2; 9 nucleotides align to TRBD1. Germline assignment: CDR1 SGHTA and CDR2 FQGNSA. J lost 8 bases, V lost 1 base, and 5 bases had no gene match. This CDR3 spans 14 amino acids. The CDR3 nucleotides are TGTGCCAGCAGCTTAGTTGTGACAGGGGGGGGCTACACCTTC. This encodes CASSLVVTGGGYTF.